These 25 T cell receptor beta chains originate from one sample sequenced in a study of blood T cell repertoires in COVID-19. Only in-frame clones appear in the TCRdb table, and some are missing; sequencing was by immunoSEQ multiplex PCR. The sample holds 150,000 or so clones, around 80% seen once. Material for sequencing was peripheral blood. The receptors stem from a human donor in a cohort sampled during active COVID-19.

V and J are TRBV28 and TRBJ2-1; D is perhaps TRBD1 (7 bases). Germline values: CDR1 MDHEN, CDR2 SYDVKM. The CDR3 has 15 amino acids. Trimming shortened V by 2 bases and J by 3 bases, and 11 bases separated the two germline ends. This CDR3 reads CASSLAGQIYNEQFF. The DNA for the CDR3 is TGTGCCAGCAGTTTAGCGGGACAGATCTACAATGAGCAGTTCTTC.

V and J are TRBV19 and TRBJ2-2, with 8 bases lining up with TRBD1. Germline CDR1 LNHDA, CDR2 SQIVND (reference sequence). Trimming took 3 bases from V and 7 from J; bases not matched to a gene: 10. The CDR3 contains 16 residues. Written as DNA, the CDR3 is TGTGCCAGTAGTATGGGGCAGGGGGCCCTAAGCGGGGAGCTGTTTTTT. This codes for CASSMGQGALSGELFF.

The V gene is TRBV5-1, the J gene TRBJ1-2; TRBD1 agrees at 7 bases. The CDR3 has 13 amino acids. Germline CDR1 SGHRS, CDR2 YFSETQ. Trimming cost V 4 bases and J 3 bases; bases outside gene matches: 3. The CDR3 sequence: CASSVDRDYGYTF. CDR3 bases: TGCGCCAGCAGCGTCGACAGGGACTATGGCTACACCTTC.

The rearrangement links TRBV4-2 to TRBJ2-2; D is possibly TRBD1 (5 bases). The CDR3 sequence is 15 residues long. Germline lookup yields CDR1 LGHNA and CDR2 YNFKEQ. Trimming took off 1 base at V and 3 bases at J, with 9 bases between the two ends. The CDR3 nucleotides read TGTGCCAGCAGCCAAGGCAGGGTGGACACCGGGGAGCTGTTTTTT. It encodes CASSQGRVDTGELFF.

CDR3 sequence (DNA): TGCGCCAGCAGCTACTCCAGGGGTACTAATGAAAAACTGTTTTTT. Its translation: CASSYSRGTNEKLFF. The chain is built from TRBV4-3 and TRBJ1-4, with TRBD1 as a possible D gene (6 bases). The CDR3 has 15 amino acids. Germline V gene lookup returns CDR1 LGHNA and CDR2 YSLEER. Trimming left V 5 bases short and J 2 bases short, with 12 bases between.

This clone was seen a handful of times. V is TRBV18 and J is TRBJ1-1; D unclear. This CDR3 spans 13 amino acids. The V gene lost 4 bases and the J gene lost 0 bases, with 6 bases spanning the gap. The germline V gene encodes CDR1 KGHSH and CDR2 LQKENI. DNA for the CDR3: TGTGCCAGCTCACAACAGTTGAACACTGAAGCTTTCTTT. It is translated as CASSQQLNTEAFF.

A word on this clone: At one end the junction does not follow the germline gene, possibly because of a read error. The chain couples TRBV19 to TRBJ2-1; TRBD2 matches 7 bases. Germline V CDR1 and CDR2: LNHDA, SQIVND (reference sequence). The CDR3 is made up of 15 amino acids. For the CDR3, the DNA is TGTGCCACTAGTCGAGGCGGGGGTGGTTACAATGAGCAGTTCTTC. Its protein is CATSRGGGGYNEQFF.

The J gene is TRBJ1-6, the V gene TRBV18, with D possibly TRBD1 on 6 matching bases. In germline, CDR1 is KGHSH, CDR2 LQKENI. V lost 3 bases to trimming and J lost 11 bases, with 14 bases between them. The CDR3 is made up of 14 amino acids. The CDR3 sequence: CASSPDSTTTPLHF. As DNA, the CDR3 is TGTGCCAGCTCACCGGACAGTACGACGACACCCCTCCACTTT.

This chain uses TRBV28 with TRBJ1-5; tentatively, D is TRBD1 (5 bases). CDR1 MDHEN and CDR2 SYDVKM come from the germline V gene. Trimming pared 3 bases from V and 1 base from J, leaving 16 bases between. This CDR3 is built from 17 residues. The CDR3 DNA follows: TGTGCCAGCAGTTTGCGGGGAAGGGGTACGAGCAATCAGCCCCAGCATTTT. Its protein is CASSLRGRGTSNQPQHF.

The chain links TRBV6-5 to TRBJ2-3; maybe TRBD1 (5 bases). The CDR3 sequence is 13 residues long. V shed 8 bases and J shed 1 base, with 10 bases lying between them. Germline V gene lookup returns CDR1 MNHEY and CDR2 SVGAGI. This CDR3 is CASGTTGTDTQYF. CDR3 nucleotide sequence: TGTGCCAGCGGAACGACAGGCACAGATACGCAGTATTTT.

The rearrangement uses TRBV5-4 and TRBJ1-5; D perhaps matches TRBD1 (5 bases). V shed 4 bases and J shed 1 base, with 6 bases lying between them. The CDR3 is made up of 13 amino acids. The germline gives CDR1 SGHNT, CDR2 YYREEE (reference sequence). The CDR3 DNA sequence: TGTGCCAGCAGCCCAGGGAGCAATCAGCCCCAGCATTTT. This translates into CASSPGSNQPQHF.

The chain joins TRBV10-1 to TRBJ1-1; possible D gene TRBD1, 5 bases. Germline V gives CDR1 WNHNN, CDR2 SYGVQD (reference sequence). The CDR3 loop spans 16 amino acids. Trimming shortened V by 2 bases and J by 6 bases, and 19 bases separated the two germline ends. In DNA form, the CDR3 reads TGCGCCAGCAGTGAGGTCGCAGGGAGGCCGGACGCTGAAGCTTTCTTT. It is translated as CASSEVAGRPDAEAFF.

The chain carries TRBV18 and TRBJ1-2; a possible D gene is TRBD1 (6 bases). The length of the CDR3 is 14 residues. CDR1 is KGHSH, CDR2 LQKENI, per germline. V lost 2 bases, J lost 4 bases, and 11 bases lay in between. Here the CDR3 DNA reads TGTGCCAGCTCACCATTGACAGGACTCTATGGCTACACCTTC. Protein product: CASSPLTGLYGYTF.

The chain uses TRBV6-5 and TRBJ2-4; D possibly corresponds to TRBD1 (5 bases). The V end was cut by 5 bases, the J end by 9 bases, with 17 bases between. The CDR3 loop spans 14 amino acids. Germline values: CDR1 MNHEY, CDR2 SVGAGI. CDR3 nucleotides: TGTGCCAGCAGTCCTAGACAGCCTACAGGCATTCAGTACTTC. It specifies CASSPRQPTGIQYF.

V is TRBV13 and J is TRBJ1-2; TRBD1 is a possible D gene (6 bases). The CDR3 sequence is 16 residues long. Germline CDR1 PRHDT, CDR2 FYEKMQ (reference sequence). The germline V and J ends were trimmed by 2 bases and 3 bases, with 16 bases remaining between them. CDR3 DNA: TGTGCCAGCAGCTTAATGGCAGGGGCCCTATACTATGGCTACACCTTC. Translating it yields CASSLMAGALYYGYTF. The entire variable domain, with the rest obtained from reference TRBV13 and TRBJ1-2, is as follows: AAGVIQSPRHLIKEKRETATLKCYPIPRHDTVYWYQQGPGQDPQFLISFYEKMQSDKGSIPDRFSAQQFSDYHSELNMSSLELGDSALYFCASSLMAGALYYGYTFGSGTRLTVV.

This chain connects TRBV14 to TRBJ1-4, with D possibly TRBD1 on 6 matching bases. The V and J ends lost 2 bases and 8 bases respectively, with 15 bases between them. The CDR3 is 15 residues long. Per the germline V gene, CDR1 is SGHDN and CDR2 is FVKESK. The CDR3 region is CASSQTEGVWEKLFF. CDR3 bases: TGTGCCAGCAGCCAAACTGAGGGGGTCTGGGAAAAACTGTTTTTT.

The chain has TRBV7-3 and TRBJ2-1; 11 nucleotides agree with TRBD1. The germline CDR1 and CDR2 sequences are SGHTA and FQGTGA. The CDR3 contains 15 residues. Losses at the gene ends were 7 bases for V and 7 bases for J; bases not matched to a gene: 9. The CDR3 coding sequence is TGTGCCAGCAACCCTGGGGACAGGGGGGGGAATGAGCAGTTCTTC. The encoded protein is CASNPGDRGGNEQFF.

J is TRBJ2-1 and V is TRBV28; 7 nucleotides line up with TRBD1. CDR3 length: 16 amino acids. Germline V gene data show CDR1 as MDHEN and CDR2 as SYDVKM. With V trimmed by 5 bases and J by 2 bases, 9 bases remained unmatched. CDR3 DNA sequence: TGTGCCAGCAGTACATCCGGGACAGAGGCCTACAATGAGCAGTTCTTC. Its protein is CASSTSGTEAYNEQFF.

DNA of the CDR3: TGCAGTGCTAGTGTAGTCTCCGCCGGCGAGCAGTACTTC. Protein sequence: CSASVVSAGEQYF. J is TRBJ2-7 and V is TRBV20-1; D unclear. The CDR3 spans 13 residues. CDR1 and CDR2 from the germline V gene are DFQATT and SNEGSKA (reference sequence). Trimming took off 3 bases at V and 6 bases at J, with 15 bases between the two ends.

About this clone itself: A read error may account for a junction end that differs from germline. The V gene is TRBV7-6, the J gene TRBJ2-5; 9 bases map to TRBD1. The CDR3 consists of 14 residues. Germline loops: CDR1 SGHVS, CDR2 FNYEAQ. CDR3 loop: CASSLRPGTGTDDF. The CDR3 nucleotides read TGTGCCAGCAGCTTACGTCCCGGGACAGGGACCGATGACTTC.

The CDR3 region is CASSLGRVGGVETQYF. The CDR3 DNA sequence: TGTGCCAGCAGCTTAGGTCGTGTCGGGGGGGTAGAGACCCAGTACTTC. The J gene is TRBJ2-5, the V gene TRBV7-2, with 8 bases aligning to TRBD2. With 1 base clipped from V and 4 bases from J, the junction kept 8 bases outside the gene matches. Per germline, CDR1 SGHTA and CDR2 FQGNSA. The CDR3 loop spans 16 amino acids.

V and J are TRBV19 and TRBJ1-4; D gene uncertain. Per germline, CDR1 LNHDA and CDR2 SQIVND (reference sequence). V dropped 6 bases and J dropped 8 bases, with 10 bases sitting between them. This CDR3 has 12 residues. The CDR3 DNA follows: TGTGCCAGTAGAATGGGAGGAGAAAAACTGTTTTTT. Amino acids: CASRMGGEKLFF.

This clone has just a few counts. The V and J genes are TRBV11-3 and TRBJ2-5; TRBD2 matches at 9 bases. The trim removed 8 bases at V and 6 bases at J, leaving 10 bases unmatched. Germline V gene data show CDR1 as SGHNT and CDR2 as YENEEA. The CDR3 has 14 residues. The CDR3 DNA reads as TGTGCCAGCGAAGCGGGGGGCCATACTAAGACCCAGTACTTC. It specifies CASEAGGHTKTQYF.

The chain recombines TRBV27 with TRBJ1-1, with 9 positions matching TRBD1. This CDR3 region has 19 residues. CDR1 is MNHEY and CDR2 is SMNVEV in the germline V gene (reference sequence). V shed 5 bases and J 0 bases; nucleotides not matched to a gene: 16. CDR3 region: CASSTPTGGLIVVNTEAFF. CDR3 in DNA: TGTGCCAGCAGTACACCCACAGGGGGCCTTATTGTTGTGAACACTGAAGCTTTCTTT.

Of note for this clone: The same CDR3 can be traced to other DNA sequences in this sample. This chain uses TRBV7-2 with TRBJ2-7, with D unresolved. The CDR3 length is 15 residues. V was trimmed by 4 bases and J by 4 bases, leaving 17 bases between them. Germline CDR1 reads SGHTA; CDR2 reads FQGNSA. CDR3 sequence reads: CASSSYFGIAYEQYF. The CDR3 DNA is TGTGCCAGCAGCTCCTACTTCGGAATAGCTTACGAGCAGTACTTC.